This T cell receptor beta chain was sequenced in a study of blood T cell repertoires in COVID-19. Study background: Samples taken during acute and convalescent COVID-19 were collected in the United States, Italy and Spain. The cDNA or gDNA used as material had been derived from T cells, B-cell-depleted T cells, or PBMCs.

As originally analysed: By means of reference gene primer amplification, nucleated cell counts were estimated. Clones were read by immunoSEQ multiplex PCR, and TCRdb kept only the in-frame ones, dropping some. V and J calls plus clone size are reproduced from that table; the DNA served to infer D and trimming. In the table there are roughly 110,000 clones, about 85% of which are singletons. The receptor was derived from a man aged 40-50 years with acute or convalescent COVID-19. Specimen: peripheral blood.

CDR3 residues: CASSHFIAGGGGEETQYF. CDR3 bases: TGTGCCAGCAGCCATTTTATAGCGGGAGGTGGCGGTGAAGAGACCCAGTACTTC. The rearrangement uses TRBV3-1 (or the pseudogene TRBV3-2) and TRBJ2-5; 10 bases are shared with TRBD2. The CDR3 spans 18 residues. The V and J ends lost 3 bases and 3 bases, in that order; junction bases with no gene match: 13. Germline CDR1 is LGHDT and CDR2 is YNNKEL (reference sequence).